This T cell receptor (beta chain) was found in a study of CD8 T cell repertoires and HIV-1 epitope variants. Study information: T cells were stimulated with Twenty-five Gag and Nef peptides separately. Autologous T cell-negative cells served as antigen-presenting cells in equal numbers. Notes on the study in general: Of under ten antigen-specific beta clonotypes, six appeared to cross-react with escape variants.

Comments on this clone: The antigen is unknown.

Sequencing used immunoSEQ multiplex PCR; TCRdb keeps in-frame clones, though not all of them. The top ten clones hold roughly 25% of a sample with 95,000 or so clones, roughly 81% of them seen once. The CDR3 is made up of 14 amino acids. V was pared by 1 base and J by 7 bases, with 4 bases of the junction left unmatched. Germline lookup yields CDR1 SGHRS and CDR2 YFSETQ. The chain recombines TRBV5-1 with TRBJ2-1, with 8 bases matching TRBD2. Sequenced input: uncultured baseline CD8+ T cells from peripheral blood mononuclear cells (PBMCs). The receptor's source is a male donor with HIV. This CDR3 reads CASSLPSGSNEQFF. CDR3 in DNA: TGCGCCAGCAGCTTGCCCAGCGGGAGTAATGAGCAGTTCTTC. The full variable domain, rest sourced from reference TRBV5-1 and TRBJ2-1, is KAGVTQTPRYLIKTRGQQVTLSCSPISGHRSVSWYQQTPGQGLQFLFEYFSETQRNKGNFPGRFSGRQFSNSRSEMNVSTLELGDSALYLCASSLPSGSNEQFFGPGTRLTVL.